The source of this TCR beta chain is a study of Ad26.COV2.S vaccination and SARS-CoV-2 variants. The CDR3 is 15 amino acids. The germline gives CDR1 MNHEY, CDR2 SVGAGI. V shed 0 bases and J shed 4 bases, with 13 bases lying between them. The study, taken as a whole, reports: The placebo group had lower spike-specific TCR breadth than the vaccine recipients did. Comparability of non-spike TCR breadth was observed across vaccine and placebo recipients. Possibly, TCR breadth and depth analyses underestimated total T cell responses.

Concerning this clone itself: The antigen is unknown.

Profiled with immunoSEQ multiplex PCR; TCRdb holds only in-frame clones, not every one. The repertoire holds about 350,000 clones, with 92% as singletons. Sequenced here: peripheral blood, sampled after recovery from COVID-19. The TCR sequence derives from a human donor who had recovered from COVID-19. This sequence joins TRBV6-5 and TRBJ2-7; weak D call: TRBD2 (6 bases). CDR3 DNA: TGTGCCAGCAGTTACTCTTCCGGGACTTCGTACGAGCAGTACTTC. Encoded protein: CASSYSSGTSYEQYF.